This section outlines one T cell receptor (beta chain) sequence together with its context. The antigen remains undetermined. Other DNA sequences in the same sample also yield this CDR3. These data originate in a study of T cell responses to AZD1222 COVID-19 vaccine. Generated by immunoSEQ multiplex PCR, the TCRdb table keeps only in-frame clones and is missing some. The data contain roughly 140,000 clones, roughly 91% of them singletons. Study-level points and caveats: Only a handful of people who got AZD1222 tested seropositive at baseline. Following two doses of AZD1222, Spike-specific TCR breadth and depth rose.

The V gene end was trimmed by 4 bases and the J gene end by 1 base; junction bases not matched to a gene: 3. Germline CDR1 and CDR2: SGHRS and YFSETQ. This CDR3 is built from 14 residues. The TCR originated in an adult who received the AZD1222 COVID-19 vaccine. V usage is TRBV5-1 and J usage is TRBJ1-1; 8 bases agree with TRBD1. The sequenced sample was peripheral blood, obtained 28 days after the second AZD1222 dose. The CDR3 sequence: CASSPGQANTEAFF. In DNA form, the CDR3 reads TGCGCCAGCAGCCCGGGACAGGCGAACACTGAAGCTTTCTTT. Full variable domain (missing parts from reference TRBV5-1 and TRBJ1-1): KAGVTQTPRYLIKTRGQQVTLSCSPISGHRSVSWYQQTPGQGLQFLFEYFSETQRNKGNFPGRFSGRQFSNSRSEMNVSTLELGDSALYLCASSPGQANTEAFFGQGTRLTVV.